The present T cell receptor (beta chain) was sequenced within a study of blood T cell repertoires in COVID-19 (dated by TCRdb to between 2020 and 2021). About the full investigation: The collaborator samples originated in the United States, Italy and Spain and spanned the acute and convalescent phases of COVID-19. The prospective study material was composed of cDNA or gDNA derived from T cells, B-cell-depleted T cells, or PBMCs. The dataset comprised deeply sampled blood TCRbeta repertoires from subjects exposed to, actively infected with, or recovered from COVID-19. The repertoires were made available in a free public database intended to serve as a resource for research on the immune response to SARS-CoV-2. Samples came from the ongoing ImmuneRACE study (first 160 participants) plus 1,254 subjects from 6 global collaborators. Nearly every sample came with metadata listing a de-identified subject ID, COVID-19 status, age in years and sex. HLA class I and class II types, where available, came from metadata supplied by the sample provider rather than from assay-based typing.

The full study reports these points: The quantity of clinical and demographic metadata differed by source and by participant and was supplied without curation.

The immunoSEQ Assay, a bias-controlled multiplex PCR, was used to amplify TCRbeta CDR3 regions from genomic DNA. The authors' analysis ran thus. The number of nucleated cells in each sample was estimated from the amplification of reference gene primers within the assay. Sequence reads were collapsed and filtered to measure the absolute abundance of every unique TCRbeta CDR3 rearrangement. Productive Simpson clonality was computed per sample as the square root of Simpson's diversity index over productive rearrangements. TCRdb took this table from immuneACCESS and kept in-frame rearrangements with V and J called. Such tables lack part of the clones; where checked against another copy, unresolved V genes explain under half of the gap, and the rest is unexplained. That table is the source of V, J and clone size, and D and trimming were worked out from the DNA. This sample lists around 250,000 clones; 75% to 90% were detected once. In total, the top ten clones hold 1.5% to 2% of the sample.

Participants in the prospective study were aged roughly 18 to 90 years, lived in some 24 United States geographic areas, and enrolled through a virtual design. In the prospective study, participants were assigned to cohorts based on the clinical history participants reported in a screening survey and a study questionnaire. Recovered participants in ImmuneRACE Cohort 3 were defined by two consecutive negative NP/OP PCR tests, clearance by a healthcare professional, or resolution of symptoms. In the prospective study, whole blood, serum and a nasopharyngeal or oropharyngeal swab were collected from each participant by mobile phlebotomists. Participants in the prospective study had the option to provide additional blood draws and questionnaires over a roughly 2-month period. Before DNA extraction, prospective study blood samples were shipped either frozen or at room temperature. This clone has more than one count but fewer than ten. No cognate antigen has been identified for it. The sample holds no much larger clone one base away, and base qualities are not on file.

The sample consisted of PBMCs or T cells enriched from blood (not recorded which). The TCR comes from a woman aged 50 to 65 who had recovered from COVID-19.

CDR3 sequence: CASSLLDNSPLHF. The nucleotide sequence reads as follows: TGTGCCAGCAGCTTACTCGATAATTCACCCCTCCACTTT. The rearranged chain carries TRBV7-9 and TRBJ1-6; the D gene is unclear. The germline V gene (reference sequence) yields SEHNR for CDR1 and FQNEAQ for CDR2. The CDR3, from cysteine to phenylalanine, totals 13 residues. CDR3 DNA only is kept here, 39 bases in frame from base 1. The junction carries 4 bases between V and J, which are trimmed by 2 bases and 5 bases respectively.